This entry lists 21 T cell receptor beta chains sequenced from one sample in a study of shared clonotypes between healthy human individuals (TCRdb year 2020). CD8 naive samples consisted of CD45RO-negative cells that were positively selected for CCR7, yielding a CD45RA+CCR7+ population without TemRA cells. The receptor library was made with the immunoSEQ multiplex PCR assay. The immuneACCESS repertoire file appears here via TCRdb, limited to in-frame rearrangements. These files lack a portion of the clones; in checked studies, under half of the deficit traces to unresolved V genes, and the cause of the others is not known. This sample gives roughly 890,000 clones in total; nearly 95% of them show up just once. The leading ten clones occupy 20% to 30% of the sample. The specimen was naive CD8+ T cells sorted from blood. Explained via the paper, the cell subset or site label denotes: CD45RA+CCR7+. The receptors were sampled from a man aged 30 to 45 in good health.

The chain uses TRBV7-9 and TRBJ2-1; no reliable D call. This CDR3 has 14 residues. V gave up 4 bases and J gave up 4 bases, with 11 bases separating them. Per germline, CDR1 SEHNR and CDR2 FQNEAQ (reference sequence). The chain's CDR3 is CASSSLDGYNEQFF. The CDR3 coding sequence is TGTGCCAGCAGCTCGCTAGACGGGTACAATGAGCAGTTCTTC.

V gene TRBV7-8 combines with J gene TRBJ2-5; 9 bases are shared with TRBD2. The CDR3 runs 17 residues. V lost 1 base to trimming and J lost 2 bases; unmatched junction nucleotides: 8. Germline CDR1 reads SGHVS; CDR2 reads FQNEAQ. In DNA, the CDR3 is TGTGCCAGCAGCTTAGGCAGGCGGCTAGCGGGGCAAGAGACCCAGTACTTC. Translating it yields CASSLGRRLAGQETQYF.

This chain links TRBV10-3 with TRBJ2-3; D is unresolved. Between the trimmed V and J ends, which lost 3 bases and 1 base, there was a span of 14 bases. The CDR3 totals 16 residues. CDR1 is ENHRY, CDR2 SYGVKD, per germline. The CDR3 sequence: CAISDSRLIGTDTQYF. The DNA of the CDR3 is TGTGCCATCAGTGACTCGAGGTTAATCGGCACAGATACGCAGTATTTT.

This clone was counted once. The CDR3 nucleotides read TGTGCCAGCAGCTTAGTGGGGACAGGGGAGACCCAGTACTTC. This gives the protein CASSLVGTGETQYF. The rearrangement links TRBV7-9 to TRBJ2-5; TRBD1 aligns across 9 bases. After removal of 1 base from V and 5 bases from J, the junction contained 2 bases not matched to a gene. There are 14 residues in the CDR3. From germline, CDR1 is SEHNR and CDR2 FQNEAQ (reference sequence).

The chain combines TRBV5-6 with TRBJ2-2; 8 bases align to TRBD2. Germline values: CDR1 SGHDT, CDR2 YYEEEE. The CDR3 has 15 amino acids. Losses at the gene ends were 0 bases for V and 5 bases for J; bases not matched to a gene: 3. The CDR3 DNA is TGTGCCAGCAGCTTGGGCGCGGGAGGAACCGGGGAGCTGTTTTTT. This translates into CASSLGAGGTGELFF.

This clone was seen a single time. The rearrangement joins TRBV2 to TRBJ1-2; TRBD1 is a possible D gene (6 bases). The V end lost 6 bases, the J end lost 4 bases, and 15 bases lay between the germline ends. The germline V gene has CDR1 SNHLY and CDR2 FYNNEI. This CDR3 has 14 amino acids. CDR3 sequence: CASSQRTVRYGYTF. CDR3 bases: TGTGCCAGCAGCCAAAGGACAGTACGCTATGGCTACACCTTC.

This sequence joins TRBV11-2 and TRBJ2-7; TRBD2 is a possible D gene (5 bases). From germline, CDR1 is SGHAT and CDR2 FQNNGV. Trimming stripped 4 bases from V and 1 base from J, with 14 bases between. The CDR3 consists of 15 residues. The CDR3 region is CASSSTLGSSYEQYF. The DNA of the CDR3 is TGTGCCAGCAGCTCAACACTAGGATCTTCCTACGAGCAGTACTTC.

This clone was detected once. In nucleotides, the CDR3 is TGCGCCAGCAGCCAGGGGGCTTCAGGAGGGTACGAGCAGTACTTC. Translation gives CASSQGASGGYEQYF. J is TRBJ2-7 and V is TRBV5-1; 8 bases agree with TRBD1. The J segment lost 4 bases and the V segment lost 4 bases, leaving 10 bases of the junction unmatched. The germline gives CDR1 SGHRS, CDR2 YFSETQ. The CDR3 sequence is 15 residues long. The whole variable domain, remainder taken from reference TRBV5-1 and TRBJ2-7, is KAGVTQTPRYLIKTRGQQVTLSCSPISGHRSVSWYQQTPGQGLQFLFEYFSETQRNKGNFPGRFSGRQFSNSRSEMNVSTLELGDSALYLCASSQGASGGYEQYFGPGTRLTVT.

The rearrangement links TRBV6-6 to TRBJ2-7, with D perhaps TRBD1 or TRBD2 (5 bases each). Germline V lookup: CDR1 MNHNY, CDR2 SVGAGI (reference sequence). This CDR3 has 14 residues. V lost 8 bases and J 2 bases, leaving 16 bases between the germline ends. CDR3 residues: CASGPGPTTYEQYF. CDR3 nucleotides: TGTGCCAGCGGTCCGGGACCGACGACCTACGAGCAGTACTTC.

V is TRBV30 and J is TRBJ1-3; D is unclear. Germline values: CDR1 GTSNPN, CDR2 SVGIG (reference sequence). There are 14 residues in the CDR3. V lost 1 base, J lost 3 bases, and 10 bases lay in between. The CDR3 is CAWSAVNGGNTIYF. The CDR3 DNA follows: TGTGCCTGGAGTGCGGTAAACGGTGGAAACACCATATATTTT.

The chain links TRBV5-6 to TRBJ2-7, with D perhaps matching TRBD1 (6 bases). Germline values: CDR1 SGHDT, CDR2 YYEEEE. Between the trimmed V and J ends, which lost 4 bases and 1 base, there was a span of 21 bases. CDR3 length equals 17 residues. The CDR3: CASSPRSRTVRSYEQYF. The CDR3 DNA sequence: TGTGCCAGCAGCCCCCGCTCCAGGACAGTGAGATCCTACGAGCAGTACTTC.

The chain is built from TRBV28 and TRBJ2-7; D may be TRBD1 (6 bases). V was cut by 7 bases and J by 2 bases, with 15 bases left in between. This CDR3 is 14 amino acids long. The germline V gene encodes CDR1 MDHEN and CDR2 SYDVKM. CDR3 in DNA: TGTGCCAGCATCGATGACAGGATCCCCTACGAGCAGTACTTC. This gives the protein CASIDDRIPYEQYF.

In its sample, this clone was seen once. The chain links TRBV7-9 to TRBJ2-3, with 7 bases aligning to TRBD2. J lost 6 bases, V lost 2 bases, and 5 bases had no gene match. Per the germline V gene, CDR1 is SEHNR and CDR2 is FQNEAQ (reference sequence). The CDR3 has 14 residues. The CDR3 reads CASSLPPAGDTQYF. CDR3 nucleotides: TGTGCCAGCAGCTTACCTCCAGCGGGGGATACGCAGTATTTT.

This chain joins TRBV27 and TRBJ2-7, with a possible D match to TRBD1 (5 bases). V dropped 5 bases and J dropped 2 bases, with 13 bases sitting between them. This CDR3 contains 14 residues. Germline loops: CDR1 MNHEY, CDR2 SMNVEV (reference sequence). The CDR3 reads CASSPQGLAYEQYF. Here the CDR3 DNA reads TGTGCCAGCAGTCCCCAGGGATTGGCCTACGAGCAGTACTTC.

The chain carries TRBV2 and TRBJ1-2, with D perhaps TRBD1 (5 bases). Between the trimmed V and J ends, which lost 10 bases and 7 bases, there was a span of 10 bases. Germline CDR1 is SNHLY and CDR2 is FYNNEI. This CDR3 contains 10 residues. CDR3 nucleotides: TGTGCCATCCGGACAATTGGCTACACCTTC. Its protein is CAIRTIGYTF.

V is TRBV27 and J is TRBJ2-5; the D call may be TRBD1 or TRBD2 (5 bases each). There are 15 residues in the CDR3. V lost 7 bases, J lost 1 base, and 16 bases lay in between. The V gene's germline CDR1 is MNHEY and CDR2 SMNVEV (reference sequence). CDR3 nucleotide sequence: TGTGCCAGCATGTCTGGGGGTCGAGTCCAAGAGACCCAGTACTTC. It translates to CASMSGGRVQETQYF.

The chain has TRBV10-3 and TRBJ1-5, with D hard to call. The V end was cut by 0 bases, the J end by 6 bases, with 12 bases between. The germline CDR1 and CDR2 sequences are ENHRY and SYGVKD. This CDR3 has 15 amino acids. CDR3: CAISESDRDGQPQHF. CDR3 DNA: TGTGCCATCAGTGAGTCGGATAGGGATGGTCAGCCCCAGCATTTT.

V and J are TRBV5-1 and TRBJ2-7; possibly TRBD1 for D (5 bases). Germline CDR1 and CDR2: SGHRS and YFSETQ. The V end was cut by 3 bases, the J end by 6 bases, with 10 bases between. The CDR3 totals 12 residues. CDR3 in amino acids: CASSSEGVEQYF. DNA of the CDR3: TGCGCCAGCAGCTCGGAAGGGGTCGAGCAGTACTTC.

The chain uses TRBV4-1 and TRBJ2-7; D is undetermined. The CDR3 sequence is 15 residues long. Germline CDR1 is MGHRA and CDR2 is YSYEKL. Trimming pared 0 bases from V and 3 bases from J, leaving 12 bases between. This chain's CDR3 is CASSQDFVGNYEQYF. Written as DNA, the CDR3 is TGCGCCAGCAGCCAAGATTTCGTGGGGAACTACGAGCAGTACTTC.

The gene calls are TRBV15 and TRBJ2-3, with D possibly being TRBD2 (6 bases). This CDR3 comprises 15 residues. V was pared by 3 bases and J by 2 bases, with 12 bases between. Germline V lookup: CDR1 LNHNV, CDR2 YYDKDF (reference sequence). CDR3 in amino acids: CATSRTRSATDTQYF. The CDR3 nucleotides are TGTGCCACCAGCAGGACTAGAAGTGCCACAGATACGCAGTATTTT.

The gene calls are TRBV11-2 and TRBJ2-2, with D hard to call. V was cut by 8 bases and J by 4 bases, with 8 bases left in between. Germline values: CDR1 SGHAT, CDR2 FQNNGV. The CDR3 loop spans 12 amino acids. The CDR3 loop is CASGVVTGELFF. As DNA, the CDR3 is TGTGCCAGCGGAGTTGTCACCGGGGAGCTGTTTTTT. Full variable domain (rest looked up from reference TRBV11-2 and TRBJ2-2): EAGVAQSPRYKIIEKRQSVAFWCNPISGHATLYWYQQILGQGPKLLIQFQNNGVVDDSQLPKDRFSAERLKGVDSTLKIQPAKLEDSAVYLCASGVVTGELFFGEGSRLTVL.